This TCR beta chain was captured in a study of blood T cell repertoires in COVID-19 (dated by TCRdb to 2018 to 2020). The study in broad terms: Samples covering the acute and convalescent phases of COVID-19 were provided by collaborators in the United States, Italy and Spain. Where available, HLA class I and class II types were taken from metadata supplied by the sample provider and were not determined by assay-based typing. The sample metadata nearly always contained a de-identified subject ID, COVID-19 status, age in years and sex. The repertoires were released in a freely available public database intended as a resource for research on the immune response to SARS-CoV-2. Samples were obtained from the ongoing ImmuneRACE study (first 160 participants) and from over a thousand subjects provided by 6 global collaborators. Deeply sampled blood TCRbeta repertoires from subjects exposed to, actively infected with, or recovered from COVID-19 were included in the dataset. The prospective study material was composed of cDNA or gDNA derived from T cells, B-cell-depleted T cells, or PBMCs. The investigation overall reported the following: The quantity of clinical and demographic metadata differed by source and by participant and was supplied without curation.

One collaborating source in Seattle enrolled patients while the patients were actively infected and followed the patients over time throughout the course of disease. Each collaborating institution followed its own protocols to collect whole blood in K2EDTA tubes. For TCRbeta analysis, collaborators shipped samples in one of three forms: frozen whole blood, isolated PBMCs, or DNA extracted from either of those sample types. The CDR3 starts with the cysteine, ends with the phenylalanine, and has 18 residues. Kept here is only the CDR3 DNA, which spans 54 bases and is read in frame from base 1. CDR1 is given as SGHAT and CDR2 as FQNNGV, both from the germline V gene. Compared with germline, V lacks 8 bases and J lacks 0 bases; bases without a gene match: 15. With regard to this clone: The antigen it recognizes is unknown. Base qualities are not recorded, but no much larger clone differs from it by a single base.

TCRbeta CDR3 regions were amplified from genomic DNA using the immunoSEQ Assay, a bias-controlled multiplex PCR. In the paper's pipeline: The number of nucleated cells in each sample was estimated from the amplification of reference gene primers within the assay. Sequence reads were collapsed and filtered to measure the absolute abundance of every unique TCRbeta CDR3 rearrangement. For each sample, productive Simpson clonality was calculated as the square root of Simpson's diversity index across productive rearrangements. TCRdb retrieved this table from immuneACCESS and kept in-frame rearrangements only. Not all clones are present; in checked studies, unresolved V genes account for under half, and no reason is known for the remainder. The DNA was the basis for D and trimming; V, J and clone size are from that table. In this sample the table shows approximately 340,000 clones, around 90% of which occur a single time. The top ten clonotypes cover around 9.9% of the sample.

Material for sequencing was peripheral blood. The clonotype originates from a man aged 25 to 40 with COVID-19, enrolled during active disease. The V gene is TRBV11-2 and the J gene is TRBJ1-3; TRBD1 matches 8 bases in the middle. The sequenced DNA is TGTGCCAGCGGTCGTCAACGGACAGGGAAGGACTCTGGAAACACCATATATTTT. This is translated as CASGRQRTGKDSGNTIYF.